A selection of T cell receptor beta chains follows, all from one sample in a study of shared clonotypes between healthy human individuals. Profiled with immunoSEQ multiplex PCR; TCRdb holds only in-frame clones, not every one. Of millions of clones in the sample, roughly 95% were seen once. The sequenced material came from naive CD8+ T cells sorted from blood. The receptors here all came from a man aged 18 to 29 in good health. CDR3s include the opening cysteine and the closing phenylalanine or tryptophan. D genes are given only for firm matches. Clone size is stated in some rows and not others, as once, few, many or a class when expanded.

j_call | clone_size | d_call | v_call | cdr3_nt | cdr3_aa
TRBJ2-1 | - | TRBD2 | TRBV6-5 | TGTGCCAGCAGTTACGGGGGAGGGTCGGATGAGCAGTTCTTC | CASSYGGGSDEQFF
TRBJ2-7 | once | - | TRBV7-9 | TGTGCCAGCAGCCCCACTGGGGGTGACCCCCGAGGGTACTACGAGCAGTACTTC | CASSPTGGDPRGYYEQYF
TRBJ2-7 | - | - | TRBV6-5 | TGTGCCAGCAGTGCCCAGGTGGGGGGCTCCTACGAGCAGTACTTC | CASSAQVGGSYEQYF
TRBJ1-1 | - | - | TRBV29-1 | TGCAGCGTTCTCCGGATGGACTCGCCTGAAGCTTTCTTT | CSVLRMDSPEAFF
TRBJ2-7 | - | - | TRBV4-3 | TGCGCCAGCAGCCACGGACTGGGATGGGGTGAGCAGTACTTC | CASSHGLGWGEQYF
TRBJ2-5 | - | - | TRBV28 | TGTGCCAGCAATGACAGTTGGGAGACCCAGTACTTC | CASNDSWETQYF
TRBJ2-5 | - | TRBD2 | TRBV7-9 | TGTGCCAGCAGCTACTCGGGGGGGATGGAGACCCAGTACTTC | CASSYSGGMETQYF
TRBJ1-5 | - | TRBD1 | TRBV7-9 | TGTGCCAGCAGCTTAGTCCCGGGACAGGGTTTTGACAATCAGCCCCAGCATTTT | CASSLVPGQGFDNQPQHF
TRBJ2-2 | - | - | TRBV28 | TGTGCCAGCAGTTTTAGGGTTAACACCGGGGAGCTGTTTTTT | CASSFRVNTGELFF
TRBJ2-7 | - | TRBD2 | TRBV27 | TGTGCCAGCAGTTTACAGCTAGCGGGATCCTACGAGCAGTACTTC | CASSLQLAGSYEQYF
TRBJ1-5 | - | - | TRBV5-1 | TGCGCCAGCAGCTTCTCGTGGGGTCAGCCCCAGCATTTT | CASSFSWGQPQHF
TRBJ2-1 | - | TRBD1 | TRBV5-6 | TGTGCCAGCAGCTTGAACAGGGGGCAGTCCTACAATGAGCAGTTCTTC | CASSLNRGQSYNEQFF
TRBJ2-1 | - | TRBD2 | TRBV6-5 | TGTGCCAGCACCCCGGGCGGGGGGGGATTCAGGGAGCAGTTCTTC | CASTPGGGGFREQFF
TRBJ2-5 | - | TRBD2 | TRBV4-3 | TGCGCCAGCAGCCAAGATTGGGAGGGAGACGAGACCCAGTACTTC | CASSQDWEGDETQYF
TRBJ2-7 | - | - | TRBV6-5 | TGTGCCAGCAGTTGGCAGCGGAACTACGAGCAGTACTTC | CASSWQRNYEQYF
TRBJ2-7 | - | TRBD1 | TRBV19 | TGTGCCAGTAGTATTGGTACCGGGACAGGATTTTCCCCCTACGAGCAGTACTTC | CASSIGTGTGFSPYEQYF
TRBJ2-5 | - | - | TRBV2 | TGTGCCAGCAGTGAATTGAGGGGGGGCCAAGAGACCCAGTACTTC | CASSELRGGQETQYF
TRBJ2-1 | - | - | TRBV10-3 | TGTGCCACCCTTGAGCGGGCCTCGGATGAGCAGTTCTTC | CATLERASDEQFF
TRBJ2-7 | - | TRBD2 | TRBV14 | TGTGCCAGCAGCCAAACCCTGGGACTAGCGGTATACGAGCAGTACTTC | CASSQTLGLAVYEQYF
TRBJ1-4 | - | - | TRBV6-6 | TGTGCCAGCAGTACCTCCCCGGGGGCTGGTGAAAAACTGTTTTTT | CASSTSPGAGEKLFF
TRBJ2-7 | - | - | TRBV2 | TGTGCCAGCAGTGACATCTACGAGCAGTACTTC | CASSDIYEQYF
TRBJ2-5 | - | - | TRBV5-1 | TGCGCCAGCAGCCGGGACTTCCAAGAGACCCAGTACTTC | CASSRDFQETQYF
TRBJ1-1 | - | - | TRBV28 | TGTGCCAGCAGTTTCGCCCCGGGGAGGACTGAAGCTTTCTTT | CASSFAPGRTEAFF
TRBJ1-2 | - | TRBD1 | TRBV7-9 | TGTGCCAGCAGCCCGGGACAGGGACATGGCTACACCTTC | CASSPGQGHGYTF
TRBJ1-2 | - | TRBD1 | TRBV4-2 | TGTGCCAGCAGCCAAGATCGTCAGGGGGCCTTCTATGGCTACACCTTC | CASSQDRQGAFYGYTF
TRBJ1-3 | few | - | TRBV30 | TGTGCCTGGAGTGTACTAGGGATGGAGCACACCATATATTTT | CAWSVLGMEHTIYF
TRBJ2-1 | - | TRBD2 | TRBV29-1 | TGCAGCGTTGAGGGTACTAGCGGGGCCGCCTCCTACAATGAGCAGTTCTTC | CSVEGTSGAASYNEQFF
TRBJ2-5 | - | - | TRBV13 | TGTGCCAGCAGCTTAGAATCGGAAGTGGGGGGCCGAGAGACCCAGTACTTC | CASSLESEVGGRETQYF
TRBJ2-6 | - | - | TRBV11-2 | TGTGCCAGCAACTCCCAGTTATCTGGGGCCAACGTCCTGACTTTC | CASNSQLSGANVLTF
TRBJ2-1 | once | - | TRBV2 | TGTGCCAGCAGTGGGGGGGCCAATGAGCAGTTCTTC | CASSGGANEQFF
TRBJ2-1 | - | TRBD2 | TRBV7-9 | TGTGCCAGCAGCCCCCCACTGGCTAGCGGGAGACCGGATGAGCAGTTCTTC | CASSPPLASGRPDEQFF
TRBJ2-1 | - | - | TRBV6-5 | TGTGCCAGCAGTTACTCTGGGACCAGCTACAATGAGCAGTTCTTC | CASSYSGTSYNEQFF
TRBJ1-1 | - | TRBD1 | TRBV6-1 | TGTGCCAGCAGTGAACCGGGACAGGGGGTTGGAGACACTGAAGCTTTCTTT | CASSEPGQGVGDTEAFF
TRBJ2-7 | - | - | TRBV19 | TGTGCCAGTAGTATAGCCAGACTAAACGAGCAGTACTTC | CASSIARLNEQYF
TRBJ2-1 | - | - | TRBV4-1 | TGCGCCAGCAGCCAAGAAAGGACTCCGTTATTTGAGCAGTTCTTC | CASSQERTPLFEQFF
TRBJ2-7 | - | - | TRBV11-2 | TGTGCCAGCAGCACGGACTCCTACGAGCAGTACTTC | CASSTDSYEQYF
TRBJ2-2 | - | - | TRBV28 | TGTGCCAGCAGTTTAGGTGGGGACACCGGGGAGCTGTTTTTT | CASSLGGDTGELFF
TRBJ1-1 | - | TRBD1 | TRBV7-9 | TGTGCCAGCAGCCGGGGGGACAGCACTGAAGCTTTCTTT | CASSRGDSTEAFF
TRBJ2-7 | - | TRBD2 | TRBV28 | TGTGCCAGCAGTTTTTATACTAGCGGGGGGTACGAGCAGTACTTC | CASSFYTSGGYEQYF
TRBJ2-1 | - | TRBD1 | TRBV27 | TGTGCCAGCAGTTCTTCCCCCGGGACAGGGCTATACAATGAGCAGTTCTTC | CASSSSPGTGLYNEQFF
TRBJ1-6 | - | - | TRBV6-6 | TGTGCCAGCACAGAGGCAGAGGGTTTGCCCCTCCACTTT | CASTEAEGLPLHF
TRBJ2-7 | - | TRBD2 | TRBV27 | TGTGCCAGCAGTCACTCAGCGGGAGAGTACCCCTACGAGCAGTACTTC | CASSHSAGEYPYEQYF
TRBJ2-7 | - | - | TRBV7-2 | TGTGCCAGCAGCTTAGTATGGGAGAGCTCCTACGAGCAGTACTTC | CASSLVWESSYEQYF
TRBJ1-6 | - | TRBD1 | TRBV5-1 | TGCGCCAGCAGCTTGGACAGGGGTTCACCCCTCCACTTT | CASSLDRGSPLHF
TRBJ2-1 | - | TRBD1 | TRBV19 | TGTGCCAGTAGTACAGGGACAGATAATGAGCAGTTCTTC | CASSTGTDNEQFF
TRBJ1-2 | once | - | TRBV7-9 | TGTGCCAGCAACCAGGGGTCCTATGGCTACACCTTC | CASNQGSYGYTF
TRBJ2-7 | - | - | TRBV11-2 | TGTGCCAGCAGCTCCGGGTACCTGAGCTCCTACGAGCAGTACTTC | CASSSGYLSSYEQYF
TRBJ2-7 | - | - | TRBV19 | TGTGCCAGTAGTATTATGGGGACGCACCACGAGCAGTACTTC | CASSIMGTHHEQYF
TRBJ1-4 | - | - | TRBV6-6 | TGTGCCAGCAGTTACCTTGGAGCAACTAATGAAAAACTGTTTTTT | CASSYLGATNEKLFF
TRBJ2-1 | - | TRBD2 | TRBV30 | TGTGCCTGGAGTGCCGACCCGACTAGCGGCCATTCGGAGCAGTTCTTC | CAWSADPTSGHSEQFF
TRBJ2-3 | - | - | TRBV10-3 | TGTGCCATCAACAAATCCCCCGACAGTAGCACAGATACGCAGTATTTT | CAINKSPDSSTDTQYF